A single sample is the source of the 16 T cell receptor beta chains below, sequenced in a study of T cell repertoires in ileal Crohn's disease. Clones were sequenced by immunoSEQ multiplex PCR, and TCRdb holds only the in-frame ones, with some missing. This sample has about 15,000 clones, with 60% found just once. The source material was ileal tissue. The source is an adult with Crohn's disease.

The rearrangement links TRBV9 to TRBJ2-7, with 10 bases that match TRBD2. The ends lost 0 bases at V and 4 bases at J; junction bases unmatched: 7. Germline V gene sequence: CDR1 SGDLS, CDR2 YYNGEE. The CDR3 contains 16 residues. The CDR3 region is CASSVDPSSGRYEQYF. The CDR3 DNA follows: TGTGCCAGCAGCGTAGACCCTAGTAGCGGGAGGTACGAGCAGTACTTC.

The chain carries TRBV6-6 and TRBJ1-5; D is undetermined. V lost 4 bases to trimming and J lost 6 bases, with 4 bases between them. In germline, CDR1 is MNHNY, CDR2 SVGAGI (reference sequence). The CDR3 consists of 11 residues. The CDR3 DNA follows: TGTGCCAGCAGTTCCGGTCAGCCCCAGCATTTT. Its translation: CASSSGQPQHF.

The chain has TRBV7-9 and TRBJ2-7, with TRBD2 as a possible D gene (6 bases). This CDR3 region has 13 residues. Germline values: CDR1 SEHNR, CDR2 FQNEAQ (reference sequence). V was clipped by 5 bases and J by 4 bases, with 12 bases between them. The DNA of the CDR3 is TGTGCCAGCAGCCAGTCGGAGGGATACGAGCAGTACTTC. Its translation: CASSQSEGYEQYF.

Turning to this clone: This CDR3 is also generated by other DNA sequences in the sample. The V call is TRBV6-5, the J call TRBJ1-1, with a tentative D call TRBD1 (6 bases). This CDR3 is 15 amino acids long. The germline V gene has CDR1 MNHEY and CDR2 SVGAGI. Trimming removed 4 bases from V and 1 base from J, with 13 bases in between. CDR3 sequence reads: CASSSEYRANTEAFF. In nucleotides, the CDR3 is TGTGCCAGCAGTTCCGAATACAGGGCGAACACTGAAGCTTTCTTT.

This clone was seen only a few times. The V gene is TRBV7-9, the J gene TRBJ1-1; possibly TRBD1 for D (5 bases). Deletions cut 1 base from V and 3 bases from J, with 9 bases between. Germline lookup yields CDR1 SEHNR and CDR2 FQNEAQ (reference sequence). The CDR3 sequence is 14 residues long. The CDR3 DNA follows: TGTGCCAGCAGCTTAGTTGGGGACTACACTGAAGCTTTCTTT. It translates to CASSLVGDYTEAFF.

This sequence joins TRBV28 and TRBJ2-7; 7 nucleotides match TRBD2. CDR1 and CDR2 (germline): MDHEN, SYDVKM. Losses at the gene ends were 5 bases for V and 3 bases for J; bases not matched to a gene: 10. The CDR3 is 15 residues long. This chain's CDR3 is CASSEMTSIGYEQYF. The CDR3 DNA is TGTGCCAGCAGTGAAATGACTAGCATTGGCTACGAGCAGTACTTC.

This clone was seen a few times. The V gene is TRBV14, the J gene TRBJ1-1; 7 positions match TRBD1. The V gene end was trimmed by 4 bases and the J gene end by 5 bases; junction bases not matched to a gene: 4. CDR1 is SGHDN, CDR2 FVKESK, per germline. CDR3 length equals 13 residues. The CDR3, as DNA: TGTGCCAGCAGCCGACAGGGAGTTACTGAAGCTTTCTTT. Its protein is CASSRQGVTEAFF.

V is TRBV5-4 and J is TRBJ2-5; perhaps TRBD2 as D (6 bases). Germline V gives CDR1 SGHNT, CDR2 YYREEE (reference sequence). Between the trimmed V and J ends, which lost 4 bases and 3 bases, there was a span of 13 bases. The CDR3 runs to 14 residues. The CDR3 region has the DNA TGTGCCAGCAGCCCCGGGACTTTGAAAGAGACCCAGTACTTC. Protein product: CASSPGTLKETQYF. The entire variable domain, with the rest obtained from reference TRBV5-4 and TRBJ2-5, is as follows: ETGVTQSPTHLIKTRGQQVTLRCSSQSGHNTVSWYQQALGQGPQFIFQYYREEENGRGNFPPRFSGLQFPNYSSELNVNALELDDSALYLCASSPGTLKETQYFGPGTRLLVL.

The J gene is TRBJ1-5, the V gene TRBV9, with no clear D. Germline CDR1 SGDLS, CDR2 YYNGEE. This CDR3 contains 14 residues. V dropped 4 bases and J dropped 13 bases, with 21 bases sitting between them. The CDR3 DNA follows: TGTGCCAGCAGCCCCAACGTGTACCCGACTGTGCAGCATTTT. Translation gives CASSPNVYPTVQHF.

This clone has more than one count but fewer than ten. The chain carries TRBV6-5 and TRBJ2-2; D possibly corresponds to TRBD1 (6 bases). CDR1 is MNHEY and CDR2 is SVGAGI in the germline V gene. V was cut by 4 bases and J by 1 base, with 13 bases left in between. There are 16 residues in the CDR3. The chain's CDR3 is CASSSRNRENTGELFF. The CDR3 nucleotides are TGTGCCAGCAGTTCCCGGAACAGGGAGAACACCGGGGAGCTGTTTTTT.

The J gene is TRBJ2-7, the V gene TRBV6-5; a possible D gene is TRBD2 (6 bases). Germline CDR1 reads MNHEY; CDR2 reads SVGAGI. The CDR3 is 15 amino acids. V lost 0 bases to trimming and J lost 3 bases, with 12 bases between them. DNA of the CDR3: TGTGCCAGCAGTTACTCTGAGGCCGGGAGCTACGAGCAGTACTTC. This sequence encodes CASSYSEAGSYEQYF.

V is TRBV10-1 and J is TRBJ2-5; a possible D gene is TRBD2 (5 bases). Germline values: CDR1 WNHNN, CDR2 SYGVQD (reference sequence). This CDR3 has 13 residues. Trimming cost V 8 bases and J 5 bases, with 15 bases left between them. The CDR3 is CASGEAGRETQYF. The CDR3 DNA is TGCGCCAGCGGCGAGGCGGGCCGGGAGACCCAGTACTTC.

The genes are TRBV5-4 and TRBJ1-2; D not certain. Germline CDR1 and CDR2: SGHNT and YYREEE (reference sequence). The CDR3 is made up of 14 amino acids. Between the trimmed V and J ends, which lost 6 bases and 4 bases, there was a span of 16 bases. The CDR3 DNA is TGTGCCAGCACCATCGGAGGAGCGGCCTATGGCTACACCTTC. Protein product: CASTIGGAAYGYTF.

The V call is TRBV4-2, the J call TRBJ2-7; 8 bases map to TRBD2. This CDR3 region has 16 residues. Germline V gene sequence: CDR1 LGHNA, CDR2 YNFKEQ. V was clipped by 0 bases and J by 5 bases; unmatched bases: 9. CDR3 residues: CASSQDFGLAVDEQYF. CDR3 sequence (DNA): TGTGCCAGCAGCCAAGATTTCGGACTAGCTGTTGACGAGCAGTACTTC.

V usage is TRBV9 and J usage is TRBJ2-3; perhaps TRBD2 as D (6 bases). V was clipped by 7 bases and J by 3 bases, with 12 bases between them. Looked up from germline, CDR1 is SGDLS and CDR2 is YYNGEE. The CDR3 totals 13 residues. The CDR3 DNA reads TGTGCCAGCGGGGGGAGGAGGACAGATACGCAGTATTTT. This sequence encodes CASGGRRTDTQYF. Full variable domain (rest looked up from reference TRBV9 and TRBJ2-3): DSGVTQTPKHLITATGQRVTLRCSPRSGDLSVYWYQQSLDQGLQFLIQYYNGEERAKGNILERFSAQQFPDLHSELNLSSLELGDSALYFCASGGRRTDTQYFGPGTRLTVL.

V gene TRBV5-6 combines with J gene TRBJ2-3, with D unresolved. Germline CDR1 and CDR2: SGHDT and YYEEEE. The V gene lost 3 bases and the J gene lost 0 bases, with 8 bases spanning the gap. The CDR3 loop spans 14 amino acids. The CDR3 loop is CASSSSLSTDTQYF. CDR3 coding DNA: TGTGCCAGCAGCTCCTCCCTTAGCACAGATACGCAGTATTTT.